This is a list of T cell receptor beta chains from one sample in a study of patients and donors after allogeneic stem cell transplantation. TCRdb fed the RT-PCR reads into MiXCR, producing one record per CDR3 protein. The sample has over 200,000 distinct CDR3 sequences, 38% seen once; the top ten hold about 9.9%. What was sequenced was blood, either unsorted or a sorted T cell fraction (not recorded which). The receptors here all came from a human donor who was either an allogeneic HSCT recipient or a stem cell or donor lymphocyte infusion donor (not recorded which). It is not recorded whose cells these are; they may come from a transplant donor. Each CDR3 is given with its conserved first and last residue. D genes are given only for firm matches. Size is omitted from some rows. Given values are once, few, many or a class for expanded clones.

DNA: TGTGCCAGCAGCCCCCCGGCAGGCTCCTACGAGCAGTACTTC; CDR3: CASSPPAGSYEQYF; size: few; D: NA; V: TRBV28; J: TRBJ2-7
DNA: TGTGCCAGCAGCTTAGTGCAGGGGGCAGGGCAGCCCCAGCATTTT; CDR3: CASSLVQGAGQPQHF; size: NA; D: TRBD1; V: TRBV7-8; J: TRBJ1-5
DNA: TGTGCCAGCAGCTTAACACCGAACACTGAAGCTTTCTTT; CDR3: CASSLTPNTEAFF; size: few; D: NA; V: TRBV7-3; J: TRBJ1-1
DNA: TGTGCCAGCAGCTTCCAACCCGACGGCTACACCTTC; CDR3: CASSFQPDGYTF; size: NA; D: NA; V: TRBV11-2; J: TRBJ1-2
DNA: TGCGCCAGCAGCCAAGAGGACAGGGCGAACACTGAAGCTTTCTTT; CDR3: CASSQEDRANTEAFF; size: few; D: TRBD1; V: TRBV4-1; J: TRBJ1-1
DNA: TGTGCCAGCAGCTTAAGATCGGGACAGTTGAACACTGAAGCTTTCTTT; CDR3: CASSLRSGQLNTEAFF; size: NA; D: TRBD1; V: TRBV7-3; J: TRBJ1-1
DNA: TGCGCCAGCAGCGGGGACATTGGGCACAATGAGCAGTTCTTC; CDR3: CASSGDIGHNEQFF; size: few; D: NA; V: TRBV5-1; J: TRBJ2-1
DNA: TGCAGTGCTAGAGATGGCGGGGTTGAGCAGTTCTTC; CDR3: CSARDGGVEQFF; size: few; D: NA; V: TRBV20-1; J: TRBJ2-1
DNA: TGTGCCAGCAGTGAGGGCCTGGGCACAGATACGCAGTATTTT; CDR3: CASSEGLGTDTQYF; size: NA; D: NA; V: TRBV6-2/TRBV6-3; J: TRBJ2-3
DNA: TGTGCCAGCAGCCTCCGGGACAGGGGGTCCTACGAGCAGTACTTC; CDR3: CASSLRDRGSYEQYF; size: NA; D: TRBD1; V: TRBV5-5; J: TRBJ2-7
DNA: TGTGCCAGCAGCTTTGACACTGTCAATCAGCCCCAGCATTTT; CDR3: CASSFDTVNQPQHF; size: few; D: NA; V: TRBV12-3/TRBV12-4; J: TRBJ1-5
DNA: TGTGCCAGCAGCTTGGCCAATGGGGGGACGGACCCCCCGAACTATGGCTACACCTTC; CDR3: CASSLANGGTDPPNYGYTF; size: NA; D: NA; V: TRBV5-5; J: TRBJ1-2
DNA: TGCGCCAGCAGCTTGGAGCCCAGGGACACTGAAGCTTTCTTT; CDR3: CASSLEPRDTEAFF; size: NA; D: NA; V: TRBV5-1; J: TRBJ1-1
DNA: TGTGCCATCATGTGGGGGGCCCGGCCCGGGGAGCTGTTTTTT; CDR3: CAIMWGARPGELFF; size: NA; D: NA; V: TRBV10-3; J: TRBJ2-2
DNA: TGTGCCAGCAGGAGAAGTGAGACGGAACAGTATTTT; CDR3: CASRRSETEQYF; size: NA; D: NA; V: TRBV6-2/TRBV6-3; J: TRBJ2-3
DNA: TGCGCCAGCAGCCAAGCCGCAGAGAACACTGAAGCTTTCTTT; CDR3: CASSQAAENTEAFF; size: NA; D: NA; V: TRBV4-1; J: TRBJ1-1
DNA: TGTGCCAGCAGCCAAGAAGGTATCGGTTGGACTGAAGCTTTCTTT; CDR3: CASSQEGIGWTEAFF; size: NA; D: NA; V: TRBV14; J: TRBJ1-1
DNA: TGTGCCATCGGGGCTAGCGGTCCTGGTAATGAGCAGTTCTTC; CDR3: CAIGASGPGNEQFF; size: NA; D: TRBD2; V: TRBV10-3; J: TRBJ2-1
DNA: TGTGCCAGCGTCTCCCCTATGGGGCGAGTCTCTGGAAACACCATATATTTT; CDR3: CASVSPMGRVSGNTIYF; size: NA; D: NA; V: TRBV7-9; J: TRBJ1-3
DNA: TGTGCCAGCAGTCCTCCTGGACGGCCTAACTATGGCTACACCTTC; CDR3: CASSPPGRPNYGYTF; size: many; D: NA; V: TRBV12-3/TRBV12-4; J: TRBJ1-2
DNA: TGTGCCAGCAGCCGTGGGACTAGCGGGGGGGGTGAGCAGTTCTTC; CDR3: CASSRGTSGGGEQFF; size: NA; D: TRBD2; V: TRBV12-3/TRBV12-4; J: TRBJ2-1
DNA: TGTGCCAGCAGCCAAATTCAGGGGACTGAAGCTTTCTTT; CDR3: CASSQIQGTEAFF; size: NA; D: NA; V: TRBV7-3; J: TRBJ1-1
DNA: TGTGCCAGCGTTAGGGGGCGCGAGGGCTACACCTTC; CDR3: CASVRGREGYTF; size: few; D: TRBD1; V: TRBV28; J: TRBJ1-2
DNA: TGTGCCAGCAGCCAACTCCTGACAAACTATGGCTACACCTTC; CDR3: CASSQLLTNYGYTF; size: NA; D: NA; V: TRBV7-9; J: TRBJ1-2
DNA: TGTGCCAGCAGTTTTCAGGCTTCAGGGGGCACTGAAGCTTTCTTT; CDR3: CASSFQASGGTEAFF; size: few; D: TRBD1; V: TRBV12-3/TRBV12-4; J: TRBJ1-1
DNA: TGTGCCAGCAGTTTCCCGAAGGGAAACACTGAAGCTTTCTTT; CDR3: CASSFPKGNTEAFF; size: NA; D: NA; V: TRBV28; J: TRBJ1-1
DNA: TGTGCCAGCAGACTGACAGGGGGCCTCGGTGAAGCTTTCTTT; CDR3: CASRLTGGLGEAFF; size: NA; D: TRBD1; V: TRBV5-4; J: TRBJ1-1
DNA: TGTGCCAGCAGTGCTTCAGGGTTCGGCTACACCTTC; CDR3: CASSASGFGYTF; size: few; D: NA; V: TRBV6-2/TRBV6-3; J: TRBJ1-2
DNA: TGTGCCAGCAGTGCCTCAGGGGGCGGCTACACCTTC; CDR3: CASSASGGGYTF; size: few; D: TRBD1; V: TRBV6-5; J: TRBJ1-2
DNA: TGCGCCAGCAGCGCCGTGGCAGGGGACACCGGGGAGCTGTTTTTT; CDR3: CASSAVAGDTGELFF; size: few; D: NA; V: TRBV5-1; J: TRBJ2-2
DNA: TGCAGCGTTGTAGGTCGACCGACCACTGAAGCTTTCTTT; CDR3: CSVVGRPTTEAFF; size: NA; D: NA; V: TRBV29-1; J: TRBJ1-1
DNA: TGTGCCAGCAGTTCTAGCGGGGGGCGCACCTACAATGAGCAGTTCTTC; CDR3: CASSSSGGRTYNEQFF; size: NA; D: TRBD2; V: TRBV12-3/TRBV12-4; J: TRBJ2-1
DNA: TGCGCCAGCAGCCAAGTCAGGGGTCCCACAGATACGCAGTATTTT; CDR3: CASSQVRGPTDTQYF; size: NA; D: NA; V: TRBV4-3; J: TRBJ2-3
DNA: TGTGCCAGCAGCCTAGACCAGGGGTCCTACGAGCAGTACTTC; CDR3: CASSLDQGSYEQYF; size: NA; D: NA; V: TRBV9; J: TRBJ2-7
DNA: TGTGCCAGCAGCCCCAGCTTTAATAGCAATCAGCCCCAGCATTTT; CDR3: CASSPSFNSNQPQHF; size: NA; D: NA; V: TRBV6-5; J: TRBJ1-5
DNA: TGTGCCAGCAGGGAACCCTGGACAGTTGGAGATTCACCCCTCCACTTT; CDR3: CASREPWTVGDSPLHF; size: many; D: NA; V: TRBV2; J: TRBJ1-6
DNA: TGTGCCAGCAGCCAGACACGTATGAACACTGAAGCTTTCTTT; CDR3: CASSQTRMNTEAFF; size: NA; D: NA; V: TRBV7-9; J: TRBJ1-1
DNA: TGTGCCACCAGCCTCCACTATGGCTACACCTTC; CDR3: CATSLHYGYTF; size: many; D: NA; V: TRBV28; J: TRBJ1-2
DNA: TGTGCCAGCAGTTTATCTAGTCGACAGATATTTAACTATGGCTACACCTTC; CDR3: CASSLSSRQIFNYGYTF; size: NA; D: NA; V: TRBV27; J: TRBJ1-2
DNA: TGCAGTGCCCCAGAGAGTATGAACACCGGGGAGCTGTTTTTT; CDR3: CSAPESMNTGELFF; size: NA; D: NA; V: TRBV20-1; J: TRBJ2-2
DNA: TGCAGCGTTGCCAGGCAGGACCAAGAGACCCAGTACTTC; CDR3: CSVARQDQETQYF; size: NA; D: NA; V: TRBV29-1; J: TRBJ2-5
DNA: TGTGCCAGCAGCAAGCGAATTCGACAGGGGTCGACCTACGAGCAGTACTTC; CDR3: CASSKRIRQGSTYEQYF; size: NA; D: TRBD1; V: TRBV12-3/TRBV12-4; J: TRBJ2-7
DNA: TGCAGTGCCGCGACTAGCCTGGGGTTCCACGAGCAGTACTTC; CDR3: CSAATSLGFHEQYF; size: NA; D: TRBD2; V: TRBV20-1; J: TRBJ2-7
DNA: TGTGCCAGCAGTTTTGGTTCAGGGGGCTCTCAGCCCCAGCATTTT; CDR3: CASSFGSGGSQPQHF; size: NA; D: TRBD1; V: TRBV12-3/TRBV12-4; J: TRBJ1-5
DNA: TGCAGCGCCTCCTCCGGGCCACGGAATTACCCCTACGAGCAGTACTTC; CDR3: CSASSGPRNYPYEQYF; size: NA; D: NA; V: TRBV29-1; J: TRBJ2-7
DNA: TGCGCCAGCAGCCGTAGACCAGAGGATGGCTACACCTTC; CDR3: CASSRRPEDGYTF; size: few; D: NA; V: TRBV5-1; J: TRBJ1-2
DNA: TGTGCCAGCTCGCTCAGGGCAGCCGGAGATGGCTACACCTTC; CDR3: CASSLRAAGDGYTF; size: NA; D: NA; V: TRBV18; J: TRBJ1-2
DNA: TGTGCCAGCAGTGTGAGGGGACAGGGGGCGGCTAATGAAAAACTGTTTTTT; CDR3: CASSVRGQGAANEKLFF; size: NA; D: TRBD1; V: TRBV2; J: TRBJ1-4
DNA: TGTGCCATCAGTGAGTCATCTGCAGGGGGAAGGATGAACACTGAAGCTTTCTTT; CDR3: CAISESSAGGRMNTEAFF; size: NA; D: TRBD1; V: TRBV10-3; J: TRBJ1-1
DNA: TGTGCCACCAGCAGCCGCAGAGCCCTACATAGCAATCAGCCCCAGCATTTT; CDR3: CATSSRRALHSNQPQHF; size: few; D: NA; V: TRBV15; J: TRBJ1-5